Listed below are T cell receptor beta chains from one sample, sequenced in a study of blood T cell repertoires in COVID-19. Measured with immunoSEQ multiplex PCR; TCRdb has only the in-frame clones, and not every one. Seen here are about 240,000 clones, roughly 87% observed once, and the top ten hold around 6.9%. Sequencing input: peripheral blood. The source of these receptors is a man aged 60 to 69 who had recovered from COVID-19. The CDR3 runs from the conserved cysteine through the conserved F or W. A D gene is named only where the DNA matches it firmly. Expanded clones are given a class, and other clones once, few, many or no size at all.

TRBJ2-1,TRBV6-1,NA,NA,CASSEALASPYNEQFF,TGTGCCAGCAGTGAAGCGCTGGCTAGTCCCTACAATGAGCAGTTCTTC
TRBJ2-5,TRBV18,NA,NA,CASSQRTGGSETQYF,TGTGCCAGCTCACAGAGGACGGGCGGGTCCGAGACCCAGTACTTC
TRBJ1-5,TRBV7-8,NA,NA,CATARYSNQPQHF,TGTGCCACCGCCAGGTATAGCAATCAGCCCCAGCATTTT
TRBJ1-2,TRBV5-1,NA,NA,CASSLDGRDYGYTF,TGCGCCAGCAGCTTGGACGGGAGAGACTATGGCTACACCTTC
TRBJ1-5,TRBV6-5,NA,NA,CASTQYSNQPQHF,TGTGCCAGCACACAGTATAGCAATCAGCCCCAGCATTTT
TRBJ1-1,TRBV4-1,NA,NA,CASSHGVGRGEATEAFF,TGCGCCAGCAGCCACGGAGTCGGTCGGGGAGAGGCCACTGAAGCTTTCTTT
TRBJ2-3,TRBV18,NA,TRBD1,CASSHGQGHTDTQYF,TGTGCCAGCTCACACGGACAGGGGCACACAGATACGCAGTATTTT
TRBJ1-3,TRBV2,NA,TRBD1,CASSGTPDRDSSGNTIYF,TGTGCCAGCAGTGGTACCCCGGACAGGGATTCCTCTGGAAACACCATATATTTT
TRBJ1-4,TRBV5-1,NA,TRBD1,CASSTTGGSREKLFF,TGCGCCAGCAGCACAACAGGGGGGTCAAGAGAAAAACTGTTTTTT
TRBJ2-7,TRBV19,once,TRBD2,CASSMRGGTFYEQYF,TGTGCCAGTAGTATGCGGGGGGGCACCTTTTACGAGCAGTACTTC
TRBJ1-1,TRBV5-6,NA,NA,CASSLYGTEAFF,TGTGCCAGCAGCTTGTACGGCACTGAAGCTTTCTTT
TRBJ1-5,TRBV24-1,NA,NA,CATSGTGNQPQHF,TGTGCCACCAGTGGAACAGGCAATCAGCCCCAGCATTTT
TRBJ1-6,TRBV6-5,NA,TRBD1,CASNRGDNSPLHF,TGTGCCAGCAACAGGGGGGATAATTCACCCCTCCACTTT
TRBJ2-2,TRBV24-1,NA,NA,CATSDAAGAGELFF,TGTGCCACCAGTGACGCGGCCGGTGCCGGGGAGCTGTTTTTT
TRBJ1-1,TRBV10-3,NA,TRBD1,CAISESGRGLFCTEAFF,TGTGCCATCAGTGAGTCCGGCAGGGGGTTATTTTGCACTGAAGCTTTCTTT
TRBJ2-3,TRBV19,NA,NA,CASSRDRNQDTQYF,TGTGCCAGTAGTAGAGACAGAAACCAAGATACGCAGTATTTT
TRBJ1-2,TRBV6-5,NA,TRBD1,CASSPPNPGGGGYTF,TGTGCCAGCAGTCCTCCCAACCCAGGGGGCGGTGGCTACACCTTC
TRBJ2-3,TRBV5-1,once,TRBD2,CASSLGVGSRLAGDTQYF,TGCGCCAGCAGCTTGGGGGTGGGGTCGAGACTAGCGGGAGATACGCAGTATTTT
TRBJ2-7,TRBV5-4,NA,TRBD2,CASSLEQGARLAGRKQYF,TGTGCCAGCAGCTTGGAGCAGGGGGCAAGACTAGCGGGTCGAAAGCAGTACTTC
TRBJ2-2,TRBV11-3,NA,TRBD1,CASDQDRVEGNTGELFF,TGTGCCAGCGATCAGGACAGGGTCGAGGGAAACACCGGGGAGCTGTTTTTT
TRBJ2-1,TRBV5-1,NA,NA,CASSLTVPTYNEQFF,TGCGCCAGCAGCCTAACAGTTCCCACCTACAATGAGCAGTTCTTC
TRBJ2-1,TRBV19,NA,TRBD2,CASSMTSGGAVGAYNEQFF,TGTGCCAGTAGTATGACTAGCGGGGGGGCTGTAGGGGCATACAATGAGCAGTTCTTC
TRBJ1-2,TRBV9,NA,NA,CASSVGGENYGYTF,TGTGCCAGCAGCGTAGGGGGAGAGAACTATGGCTACACCTTC
TRBJ2-1,TRBV6-1,NA,TRBD1,CASSEDGTGFREQFF,TGTGCCAGCAGTGAAGACGGGACAGGGTTTCGTGAGCAGTTCTTC
TRBJ1-2,TRBV5-4,NA,TRBD1,CASSPAKGQGPWGYTF,TGTGCCAGCAGCCCGGCAAAAGGACAGGGACCGTGGGGCTACACCTTC
TRBJ1-1,TRBV5-1,once,NA,CASSPDTLMNTEAFF,TGCGCCAGCAGCCCGGACACATTAATGAACACTGAAGCTTTCTTT
TRBJ1-5,TRBV2,NA,NA,CASSTRSNQPQHF,TGTGCCAGCAGTACAAGAAGCAATCAGCCCCAGCATTTT
TRBJ2-3,TRBV5-4,NA,NA,CASSSGLRTDTQYF,TGTGCCAGCAGCTCGGGACTCCGCACAGATACGCAGTATTTT
TRBJ2-1,TRBV5-5,NA,TRBD1,CASSLFQGAGINEQFF,TGTGCCAGCAGCTTGTTCCAGGGGGCGGGCATCAATGAGCAGTTCTTC
TRBJ2-1,TRBV25-1,NA,TRBD1,CASSWDSYNEQFF,TGTGCCAGCAGTTGGGACAGCTACAATGAGCAGTTCTTC
TRBJ1-2,TRBV2,NA,TRBD1,CATTGGRRVGYTF,TGTGCCACCACAGGGGGACGAAGGGTAGGCTACACCTTC
TRBJ1-3,TRBV18,NA,NA,CASSPRVTVTGNTIYF,TGTGCCAGCTCACCACGGGTAACAGTGACTGGAAACACCATATATTTT
TRBJ2-6,TRBV5-1,NA,NA,CASSLTGPPGANVLTF,TGCGCCAGCAGCTTGACGGGTCCGCCGGGGGCCAACGTCCTGACTTTC
TRBJ1-5,TRBV19,NA,NA,CASSEQGEQPQHF,TGTGCCAGTAGCGAACAGGGAGAGCAGCCCCAGCATTTT
TRBJ1-1,TRBV6-6,NA,NA,CASSYSLQAYTEAFF,TGTGCCAGCAGTTACTCGTTACAGGCATACACTGAAGCTTTCTTT
TRBJ1-6,TRBV19,NA,TRBD1,CASGKQGNSPLHF,TGTGCCAGTGGAAAACAGGGGAATTCACCCCTCCACTTT
TRBJ2-3,TRBV4-1,NA,TRBD2,CASSQDSTGGDTQYF,TGCGCCAGCAGCCAAGATAGCACGGGAGGAGATACGCAGTATTTT
TRBJ2-3,TRBV27,NA,TRBD2,CASSLRRGGWDTQYF,TGTGCCAGCAGTTTGAGGCGGGGGGGCTGGGATACGCAGTATTTT
TRBJ1-1,TRBV5-1,NA,NA,CASSLGGMNTEAFF,TGCGCCAGCAGCTTGGGAGGGATGAACACTGAAGCTTTCTTT
TRBJ1-3,TRBV4-2,NA,NA,CASSRLRTGVSGNTIYF,TGTGCCAGCAGCCGCCTACGAACCGGGGTATCCGGAAACACCATATATTTT
TRBJ2-1,TRBV14,NA,TRBD1,CASSQDSPGQKVF,TGTGCCAGCAGCCAAGATTCCCCGGGACAGAAGGTCTTC
TRBJ2-1,TRBV12-3/TRBV12-4,NA,TRBD2,CASTPGGLGEQFF,TGTGCCAGCACCCCGGGGGGGTTGGGTGAGCAGTTCTTC
TRBJ1-2,TRBV5-8,NA,NA,CASSLASGGAYGYTF,TGTGCCAGCAGCTTGGCCTCGGGGGGCGCGTATGGCTACACCTTC
TRBJ1-2,TRBV2,NA,TRBD1,CASSLDRVNTF,TGTGCCAGCAGTTTGGACAGGGTTAACACCTTC
TRBJ1-2,TRBV5-1,NA,TRBD1,CASSLLPGTVSYGYTF,TGCGCCAGCAGCCTGCTACCTGGGACAGTAAGTTATGGCTACACCTTC
TRBJ2-7,TRBV5-1,NA,TRBD1,CASRPGQGFYEQYF,TGCGCCAGCAGGCCGGGACAGGGTTTCTACGAGCAGTACTTC
TRBJ1-6,TRBV2,once,NA,CASSDESSYNSPLHF,TGTGCCAGCAGTGATGAGAGCTCCTATAATTCACCCCTCCACTTT
TRBJ2-7,TRBV18,NA,NA,CASSPGSSGEQYF,TGTGCCAGCTCACCAGGGAGTTCTGGCGAGCAGTACTTC
TRBJ2-5,TRBV5-1,once,NA,CASSLVLRGETQYF,TGCGCCAGCAGCTTGGTCCTTAGAGGAGAGACCCAGTACTTC
TRBJ1-6,TRBV2,NA,NA,CASAPPSYNSPLHF,TGTGCCAGCGCCCCTCCTAGCTATAATTCACCCCTCCACTTT
TRBJ1-5,TRBV5-1,NA,TRBD1,CASSLGQGAMNQPQHF,TGCGCCAGCAGCTTGGGGCAGGGGGCGATGAATCAGCCCCAGCATTTT
TRBJ1-2,TRBV28,NA,NA,CASSLGTVGYTF,TGTGCCAGCAGTTTAGGGACTGTCGGCTACACCTTC
TRBJ2-3,TRBV5-1,NA,TRBD2,CASSLLAGGPIDTQYF,TGCGCCAGCAGCTTACTAGCGGGGGGGCCTATTGATACGCAGTATTTT
TRBJ2-3,TRBV19,NA,NA,CASSMETGLGSTDTQYF,TGTGCCAGTAGTATGGAAACAGGCTTAGGGAGCACAGATACGCAGTATTTT
TRBJ1-5,TRBV4-1,NA,TRBD1,CASSRDSGNQPQHF,TGCGCCAGCAGTCGGGACAGTGGGAATCAGCCCCAGCATTTT
TRBJ1-1,TRBV5-8,once,NA,CASSLTGKSEAFF,TGTGCCAGCAGCCTTACAGGGAAATCTGAAGCTTTCTTT
TRBJ1-2,TRBV21-1,NA,NA,CASSNTAQGRDYGYTF,TGTGCCAGCAGCAATACGGCGCAGGGAAGGGACTATGGCTACACCTTC
TRBJ2-7,TRBV5-4,NA,TRBD2,CASSFSGASYEQYF,TGTGCCAGCAGCTTTAGCGGGGCCTCCTACGAGCAGTACTTC
TRBJ1-3,TRBV5-6,few,NA,CASSYGGLPSGNTIYF,TGTGCCAGCAGCTATGGGGGGTTACCCTCTGGAAACACCATATATTTT